These 26 T cell receptor beta chains were sequenced from one sample in a study of CD8+CD57+ T cells in acquired aplastic anemia. Genomic DNA templated the TCR beta VDJ and CDR3 profiling. Each CDR3 protein is one row after TCRdb ran MiXCR on the reads. In the table there are fewer than 200,000 distinct CDR3 sequences, about 48% of which are singletons. Sequencing was done on a sample of sorted CD4+, CD8+, or CD8+CD57+ T cells (not recorded which) from PBMCs. These receptor sequences come from a human donor in good health.

This clonotype was seen repeatedly, ten times or more. Here the CDR3 DNA reads TGTGCCAGCAGCTTACTTGGGGAGACACAGTTCTTC. It encodes CASSLLGETQFF. The V gene is TRBV6-2 or TRBV6-3, the J gene TRBJ2-1, with D maybe TRBD2 (5 bases). Germline V gene sequence: CDR1 MNHEY, CDR2 SVGEGT. The CDR3 runs 12 residues. V dropped 6 bases and J dropped 13 bases, with 16 bases sitting between them.

The chain has TRBV19 and TRBJ1-2; TRBD1 aligns across 9 bases. The CDR3 consists of 14 residues. The trim removed 9 bases at V and 7 bases at J, leaving 12 bases unmatched. Germline CDR1 reads LNHDA; CDR2 reads SQIVND (reference sequence). Here the CDR3 reads CASGPGTGISGYTF. The CDR3 DNA sequence: TGTGCCAGCGGACCCGGGACAGGGATATCTGGCTACACCTTC.

This clonotype was observed many times. This sequence joins TRBV7-2 and TRBJ2-1; D ambiguous. The V end was cut by 4 bases, the J end by 5 bases, with 9 bases between. Germline lookup yields CDR1 SGHTA and CDR2 FQGNSA. The CDR3 spans 13 residues. The CDR3, as DNA: TGTGCCAGCAGCTCCTCTGGGGACAATGAGCAGTTCTTC. It encodes CASSSSGDNEQFF.

As for this clonotype: One end of the junction is discordant with germline, which a read error may explain. The chain links TRBV2 to TRBJ2-5; D may be TRBD2 (6 bases). In germline, CDR1 is SNHLY, CDR2 FYNNEI. The CDR3 has 13 amino acids. CDR3 amino acids: CASSALVRETQYF. DNA of the CDR3: TGTGCCAGCAGTGCACTAGTTCGGGAGACCCAGTACTTT.

This chain's CDR3 is CASIPGSRGNYGYTF. As DNA, the CDR3 is TGTGCCAGCATCCCTGGGTCCAGGGGCAACTATGGCTACACCTTC. The chain has TRBV28 and TRBJ1-2, with D perhaps TRBD1 (6 bases). Germline V CDR1 and CDR2: MDHEN, SYDVKM. Trimming shortened V by 7 bases and J by 2 bases, and 17 bases separated the two germline ends. CDR3 length equals 15 residues.

This clonotype was detected many times. J is TRBJ2-1 and V is TRBV3-1; the match to TRBD1 covers 9 bases. CDR3 length: 13 residues. Germline CDR1 LGHDT, CDR2 YNNKEL (reference sequence). The junction had 10 bases not matched to a gene; V was cut back by 4 bases and J by 15 bases. CDR3 residues: CASSPALGQGSFF. The CDR3 nucleotides read TGTGCCAGCAGCCCGGCGTTGGGACAGGGTTCGTTCTTC.

This clonotype was observed a few times. The rearrangement uses TRBV6-1 and TRBJ2-3; D gene ambiguous. With 5 bases removed from V and 0 bases from J, the gap between germline ends came to 12 bases. Germline V gene sequence: CDR1 MNHNS, CDR2 SASEGT. The CDR3 has 15 amino acids. The CDR3 DNA reads as TGTGCCAGCAGTCCCTCTGTAGGAAGCACAGATACGCAGTATTTT. Protein sequence: CASSPSVGSTDTQYF.

At least ten counts were recorded for this clonotype. The CDR3 nucleotides read TGTGCCAGCAGCTTAGGGCCGGCAGATACGCAGTATTTT. This encodes CASSLGPADTQYF. The J gene is TRBJ2-3, the V gene TRBV7-2; D gene unclear. Germline CDR1 and CDR2: SGHTA and FQGNSA. V was pared by 1 base and J by 4 bases, with 6 bases between. CDR3 size: 13 residues. The full variable domain, its missing parts supplied by reference TRBV7-2 and TRBJ2-3, is GAGVSQSPSNKVTEKGKDVELRCDPISGHTALYWYRQSLGQGLEFLIYFQGNSAPDKSGLPSDRFSAERTGGSVSTLTIQRTQQEDSAVYLCASSLGPADTQYFGPGTRLTVL.

This clonotype showed up just a few times. The rearrangement uses TRBV27 and TRBJ2-3; no reliable D call. Germline V lookup: CDR1 MNHEY, CDR2 SMNVEV (reference sequence). Between the trimmed V and J ends, which lost 6 bases and 0 bases, there was a span of 4 bases. CDR3 size: 12 residues. The CDR3 DNA sequence: TGTGCCAGCAGGTATAGCACAGATACGCAGTATTTT. Protein: CASRYSTDTQYF.

The chain is built from TRBV10-3 and TRBJ2-7; tentative D call: TRBD1 (6 bases). The CDR3 has 13 residues. Germline CDR1 and CDR2: ENHRY and SYGVKD. V dropped 7 bases and J dropped 2 bases, with 12 bases sitting between them. DNA of the CDR3: TGTGCCATCACACGGGACACTGCCTACGAGCAGTACTTC. It codes for CAITRDTAYEQYF.

This clonotype was counted a few times. The V and J genes are TRBV7-2 and TRBJ1-5; D is uncertain. This CDR3 is built from 13 residues. V shed 5 bases and J shed 5 bases, with 10 bases lying between them. Germline-derived CDR1 and CDR2 are SGHTA and FQGNSA. The CDR3 here is CASSPGKDQPQHF. As DNA, the CDR3 is TGTGCCAGCAGCCCTGGGAAGGATCAGCCCCAGCATTTT.

This clonotype was counted between two and nine times. The chain is built from TRBV6-6 and TRBJ2-3, with 8 bases fitting TRBD2. Per germline, CDR1 MNHNY and CDR2 SVGAGI (reference sequence). V lost 4 bases, J lost 2 bases, and 5 bases stayed unmatched. CDR3 length equals 15 residues. CDR3 nucleotides: TGTGCCAGCAGTTCTCTCGGGGGGGCCACAGATACGCAGTATTTT. Translated, it gives CASSSLGGATDTQYF.

The rearrangement links TRBV10-3 to TRBJ2-7; D might be TRBD1 (6 bases). The germline gives CDR1 ENHRY, CDR2 SYGVKD. Deletions cut 0 bases from V and 1 base from J, with 10 bases between. CDR3 size: 15 residues. CDR3 amino acids: CAISESAGDSYEQYF. The CDR3 DNA reads as TGTGCCATCAGTGAGTCGGCAGGGGATTCCTACGAGCAGTACTTC.

This clonotype was recorded a few times. The genes are TRBV20-1 and TRBJ2-5; TRBD1 might be the D (6 bases). This CDR3 has 13 amino acids. V was pared by 0 bases and J by 6 bases, with 11 bases between. The germline gives CDR1 DFQATT, CDR2 SNEGSKA (reference sequence). The CDR3 protein is CSARDLGGQTQYF. The CDR3 bases are TGCAGTGCTAGAGATCTAGGGGGACAGACCCAGTACTTC.

On this clonotype itself: A much bigger clone sits one base away, suggesting this may be a read error. This CDR3 is CSASQMTVYPEAFF. DNA of the CDR3: TGCAGTGCTAGTCAGATGACAGTGTACCCTGAAGCTTTCTTT. The chain couples TRBV20-1 to TRBJ1-1, with a weak D call TRBD1 (5 bases). This CDR3 region has 14 residues. Trimming took off 3 bases at V and 6 bases at J, with 17 bases between the two ends. Germline V gives CDR1 DFQATT, CDR2 SNEGSKA (reference sequence).

Turning to this clonotype: The junction does not match germline at one end; this may be a read error. J is TRBJ2-2 and V is TRBV2, with 8 bases lining up with TRBD2. Germline V gene sequence: CDR1 SNHLY, CDR2 FYNNEI. The CDR3 length is 12 residues. The CDR3 DNA follows: TGTGCCAGCAGCTTGGTCGGGGGGGAGCTGCTTTTT. This gives the protein CASSLVGGELLF.

The rearrangement uses TRBV9 and TRBJ2-5; 7 bases match TRBD1. V dropped 0 bases and J dropped 1; count of bases not matched to a gene: 3. Looked up from germline, CDR1 is SGDLS and CDR2 is YYNGEE. The CDR3 is made up of 15 amino acids. The CDR3 reads CASSVGGQRQETQYF. Here the CDR3 DNA reads TGTGCCAGCAGCGTAGGGGGACAGCGCCAAGAGACCCAGTACTTC. Full variable domain (missing parts from reference TRBV9 and TRBJ2-5): DSGVTQTPKHLITATGQRVTLRCSPRSGDLSVYWYQQSLDQGLQFLIQYYNGEERAKGNILERFSAQQFPDLHSELNLSSLELGDSALYFCASSVGGQRQETQYFGPGTRLLVL.

There are a few counts of this clonotype. The V call is TRBV28, the J call TRBJ2-7; D remains ambiguous. Germline CDR1 is MDHEN and CDR2 is SYDVKM. The germline V and J ends were trimmed by 7 bases and 7 bases, with 11 bases remaining between them. This CDR3 region has 11 residues. Written as DNA, the CDR3 is TGTGCCAGCACGCGAGAGAGGGAGCAGTACTTC. Its translation is CASTREREQYF.

This clonotype was detected many times. J is TRBJ2-3 and V is TRBV7-9; D possibly corresponds to TRBD2 (5 bases). V was clipped by 5 bases and J by 3 bases, with 9 bases between them. The CDR3 extends over 13 amino acids. From germline, CDR1 is SEHNR and CDR2 FQNEAQ (reference sequence). This chain's CDR3 is CASSRLTTDTQYF. In DNA form, the CDR3 reads TGTGCCAGCAGCCGACTAACAACAGATACGCAGTATTTT.

The rearrangement uses TRBV3-1 and TRBJ2-5; 9 nucleotides agree with TRBD2. With 4 bases clipped from V and 8 bases from J, the junction kept 17 bases outside the gene matches. CDR3 size: 17 residues. CDR1 and CDR2 from the germline V gene are LGHDT and YNNKEL (reference sequence). Written as DNA, the CDR3 is TGTGCCAGCAGCCCCCCTTTGGGTTATTCTAGCGGGAACACCCAGTACTTC. It specifies CASSPPLGYSSGNTQYF.

The chain uses TRBV15 and TRBJ2-7; 10 nucleotides align to TRBD1. Germline CDR1 and CDR2: LNHNV and YYDKDF (reference sequence). This CDR3 comprises 15 residues. The junction had 1 base not matched to a gene; V was cut back by 0 bases and J by 2 bases. CDR3 DNA: TGTGCCACCAGCAGAGAGGGACAGGGGACCTACGAGCAGTACTTC. Translated: CATSREGQGTYEQYF.

This clonotype was seen repeatedly, ten times or more. J is TRBJ2-5 and V is TRBV7-6; 11 nucleotides align to TRBD2. Germline V gene lookup returns CDR1 SGHVS and CDR2 FNYEAQ. This CDR3 contains 17 residues. V shed 2 bases, J shed 5 bases, and the junction held 10 bases outside the gene matches. The CDR3 loop reads CASSLRSGRARGETQYF. For the CDR3, the DNA is TGTGCCAGCAGCTTACGTAGCGGGAGGGCCAGGGGGGAGACCCAGTACTTC.

This clonotype was counted many times. This chain connects TRBV12-3 or TRBV12-4 to TRBJ2-2, with D uncertain. This CDR3 is 12 amino acids long. V gave up 8 bases and J gave up 5 bases, with 9 bases separating them. The CDR3 coding sequence is TGTGCCAGCGGTCCTAATACCGGGGAGCTGTTTTTT. Its protein product is CASGPNTGELFF.

This clonotype was recorded many times. The chain links TRBV2 to TRBJ2-7; possible D gene TRBD1, 6 bases. Trimming pared 4 bases from V and 9 bases from J, leaving 16 bases between. The CDR3 totals 13 residues. CDR1 SNHLY and CDR2 FYNNEI come from the germline V gene. CDR3 in DNA: TGTGCCAGCAGTGTCGTGGGGGCGCAAGGGCAGTACTTC. Its protein product is CASSVVGAQGQYF.

This clonotype has just a few counts. The rearrangement links TRBV7-2 to TRBJ2-7; 9 bases are a match to TRBD1. The CDR3 has 15 residues. Looked up from germline, CDR1 is SGHTA and CDR2 is FQGNSA. Trimming took 0 bases from V and 4 from J; bases not matched to a gene: 4. CDR3 nucleotides: TGTGCCAGCAGCTTAGCGCGGGGACAGGGATACGAGCAGTACTTC. Its protein product is CASSLARGQGYEQYF.

To note about this clonotype: A single base separates this from a much larger clone, so it may be a read error. This sequence joins TRBV20-1 and TRBJ2-1, with D maybe TRBD2 (6 bases). Germline CDR1 reads DFQATT; CDR2 reads SNEGSKA (reference sequence). CDR3 size: 18 residues. The CDR3 sequence is CSAGPHGGPTRSYNELFF. CDR3 DNA: TGCAGTGCTGGGCCACACGGGGGACCGACGCGGTCCTACAATGAGCTGTTCTTC.